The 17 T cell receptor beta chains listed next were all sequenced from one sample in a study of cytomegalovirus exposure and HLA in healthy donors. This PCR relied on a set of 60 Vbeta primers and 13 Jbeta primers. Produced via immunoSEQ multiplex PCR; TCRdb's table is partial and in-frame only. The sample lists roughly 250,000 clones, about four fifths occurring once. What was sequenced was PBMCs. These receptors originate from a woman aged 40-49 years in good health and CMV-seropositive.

CDR3 nucleotide sequence: TGTGCCAGCAGTTTTATGGCGGGAGTTAATAATTCACCCCTCCACTTT. Protein: CASSFMAGVNNSPLHF. The chain has TRBV28 and TRBJ1-6; D unresolved. The V end was cut by 3 bases, the J end by 5 bases, with 14 bases between. This CDR3 has 16 residues. Germline-derived CDR1 and CDR2 are MDHEN and SYDVKM.

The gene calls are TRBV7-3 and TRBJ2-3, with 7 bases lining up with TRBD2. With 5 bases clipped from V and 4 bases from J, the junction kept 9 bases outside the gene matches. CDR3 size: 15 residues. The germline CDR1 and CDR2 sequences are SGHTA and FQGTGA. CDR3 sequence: CASSPMGGRSDTQYF. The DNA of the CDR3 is TGTGCCAGCAGCCCAATGGGCGGGAGATCAGATACGCAGTATTTT.

The CDR3: CASSLAGQGQYF. For the CDR3, the DNA is TGTGCCAGCAGCTTGGCGGGACAGGGGCAGTACTTC. The chain joins TRBV11-2 to TRBJ2-5; 10 positions agree with TRBD1. V shed 3 bases, J shed 11 bases, and the junction held 3 bases outside the gene matches. Germline CDR1 SGHAT, CDR2 FQNNGV. This CDR3 contains 12 residues.

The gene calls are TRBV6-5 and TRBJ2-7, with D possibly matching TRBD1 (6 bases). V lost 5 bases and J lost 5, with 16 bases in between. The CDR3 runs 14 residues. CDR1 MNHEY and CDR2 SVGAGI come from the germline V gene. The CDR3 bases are TGTGCCAGCAGTGTTCCGGGACAAAGAGACGAGCAGTACTTC. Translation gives CASSVPGQRDEQYF.

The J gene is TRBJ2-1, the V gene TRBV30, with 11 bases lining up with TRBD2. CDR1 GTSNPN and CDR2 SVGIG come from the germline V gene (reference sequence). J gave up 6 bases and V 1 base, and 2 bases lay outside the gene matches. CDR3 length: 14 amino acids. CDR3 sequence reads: CAWSDSGRANEQFF. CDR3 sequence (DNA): TGTGCCTGGAGTGATAGCGGGAGGGCCAATGAGCAGTTCTTC.

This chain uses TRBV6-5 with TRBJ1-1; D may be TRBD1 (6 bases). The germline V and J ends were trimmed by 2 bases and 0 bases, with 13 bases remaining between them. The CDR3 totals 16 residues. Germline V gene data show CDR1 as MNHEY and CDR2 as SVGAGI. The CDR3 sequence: CASSYARGGMNTEAFF. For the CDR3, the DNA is TGTGCCAGCAGTTACGCGAGGGGGGGCATGAACACTGAAGCTTTCTTT.

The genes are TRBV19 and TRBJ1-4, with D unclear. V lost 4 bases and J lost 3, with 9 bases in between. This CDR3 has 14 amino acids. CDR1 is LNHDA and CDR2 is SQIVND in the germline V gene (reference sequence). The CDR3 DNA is TGTGCCAGTAGTACCGGGTTGGCTAATGAAAAACTGTTTTTT. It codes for CASSTGLANEKLFF.

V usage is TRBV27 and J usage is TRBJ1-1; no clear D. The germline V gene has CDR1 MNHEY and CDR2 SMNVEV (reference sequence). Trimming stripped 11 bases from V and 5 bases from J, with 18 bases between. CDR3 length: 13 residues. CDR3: CARIPHRVTEAFF. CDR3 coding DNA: TGTGCCCGCATCCCCCATCGGGTGACTGAAGCTTTCTTT.

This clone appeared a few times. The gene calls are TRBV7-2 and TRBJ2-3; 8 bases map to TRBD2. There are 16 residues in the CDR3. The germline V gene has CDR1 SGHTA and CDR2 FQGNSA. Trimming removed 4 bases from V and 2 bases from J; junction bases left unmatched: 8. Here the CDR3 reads CASSSSQGLDTDTQYF. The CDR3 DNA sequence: TGTGCCAGCAGCTCATCGCAGGGACTAGACACAGATACGCAGTATTTT.

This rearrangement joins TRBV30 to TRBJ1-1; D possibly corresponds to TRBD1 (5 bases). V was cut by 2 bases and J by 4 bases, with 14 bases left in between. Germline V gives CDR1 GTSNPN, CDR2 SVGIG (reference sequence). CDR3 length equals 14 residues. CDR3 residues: CAWSPLGGTTEAFF. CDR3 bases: TGTGCCTGGAGTCCTCTTGGGGGGACCACTGAAGCTTTCTTT.

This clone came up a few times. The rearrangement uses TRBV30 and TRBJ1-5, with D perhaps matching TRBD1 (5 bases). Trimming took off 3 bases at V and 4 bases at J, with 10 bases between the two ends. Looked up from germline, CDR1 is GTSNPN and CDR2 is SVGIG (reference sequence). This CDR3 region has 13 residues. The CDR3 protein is CAWSSGGNQPQHF. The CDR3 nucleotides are TGTGCCTGGAGCTCGGGGGGGAATCAGCCCCAGCATTTT.

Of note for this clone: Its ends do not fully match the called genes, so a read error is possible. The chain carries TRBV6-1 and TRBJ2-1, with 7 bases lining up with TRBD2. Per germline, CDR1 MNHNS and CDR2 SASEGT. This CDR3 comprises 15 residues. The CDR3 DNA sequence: TGTGTCAGCAGTGAACCGGGACTACCTGTTAAGGAGCAGTTCTTC. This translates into CVSSEPGLPVKEQFF.

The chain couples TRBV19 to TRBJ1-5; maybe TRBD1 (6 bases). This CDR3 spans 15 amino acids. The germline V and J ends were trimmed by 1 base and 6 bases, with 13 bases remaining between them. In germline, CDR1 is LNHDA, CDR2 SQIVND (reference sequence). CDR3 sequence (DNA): TGTGCCAGTAGTATAGTTCGGGGGGCCGGTCAGCCCCAGCATTTT. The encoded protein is CASSIVRGAGQPQHF.

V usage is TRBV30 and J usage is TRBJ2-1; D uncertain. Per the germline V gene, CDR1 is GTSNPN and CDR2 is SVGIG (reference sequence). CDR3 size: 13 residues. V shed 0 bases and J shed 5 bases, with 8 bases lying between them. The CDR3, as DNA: TGTGCCTGGAGTGTTTCCGAGAACAATGAGCAGTTCTTC. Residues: CAWSVSENNEQFF.

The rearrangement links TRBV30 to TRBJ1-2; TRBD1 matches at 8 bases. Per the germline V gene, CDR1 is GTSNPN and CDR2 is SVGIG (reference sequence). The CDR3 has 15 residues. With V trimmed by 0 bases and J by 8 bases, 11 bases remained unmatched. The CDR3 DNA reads TGTGCCTGGAGTGTATACCAGGGGGCCCGGTCGGGCTACACCTTC. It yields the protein CAWSVYQGARSGYTF.

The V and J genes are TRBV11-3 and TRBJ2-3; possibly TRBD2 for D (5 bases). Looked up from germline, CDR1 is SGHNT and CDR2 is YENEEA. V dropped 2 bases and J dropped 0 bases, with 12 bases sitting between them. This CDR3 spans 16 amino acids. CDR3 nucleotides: TGTGCCAGCAGCTTAAGGAAGCGGACTAGCACAGATACGCAGTATTTT. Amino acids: CASSLRKRTSTDTQYF.

CDR3 region: CASSLAGLERETQYF. The CDR3 DNA is TGTGCCAGCAGCTTAGCTGGACTAGAGAGGGAGACCCAGTACTTC. The chain employs TRBV7-2 and TRBJ2-5; TRBD2 matches 7 bases. This CDR3 spans 15 amino acids. CDR1 is SGHTA and CDR2 is FQGNSA in the germline V gene. The ends lost 0 bases at V and 5 bases at J; junction bases unmatched: 6.